The clone carrying this TCR beta chain was observed many times. No antigen is known for it. Germline V lookup: CDR1 SGHTA, CDR2 FQGNSA. CDR3 length: 15 residues. V was pared by 1 base and J by 2 bases, with 4 bases of the junction left unmatched. This sample was taken from a study of CD8 T cells in ankylosing spondylitis. TCR beta libraries were made by quantitative 5'-RACE with molecular barcodes. TCRdb re-analysed the 5' RACE reads in MiXCR, keeping a single row per CDR3 protein. Altogether about 500,000 distinct CDR3 sequences are present, over 4% being singletons, with the ten largest covering around 3.4%. Regarding the study as a whole: Characteristic, it appeared, of ankylosing spondylitis blood was a TCR beta motif of eight highly homologous variants. Disease-linked clones proved CD8+ and comparatively uncommon in peripheral blood. Reportedly, matched ankylosing spondylitis synovial fluid was significantly enriched for disease-linked clones. In reactive arthritis synovial fluid and blood, some motif variants had been reported before.

Sequencing was done on a sample of blood, either unsorted or a sorted T cell fraction (not recorded which). This TCR was recovered from a male donor with ankylosing spondylitis. The rearrangement joins TRBV7-2 to TRBJ2-7, with TRBD1 matching 8 bases. CDR3 in amino acids: CASSLEQGAPYEQYF. In nucleotides, the CDR3 is TGTGCCAGCAGCTTAGAGCAGGGGGCTCCCTACGAGCAGTACTTC.